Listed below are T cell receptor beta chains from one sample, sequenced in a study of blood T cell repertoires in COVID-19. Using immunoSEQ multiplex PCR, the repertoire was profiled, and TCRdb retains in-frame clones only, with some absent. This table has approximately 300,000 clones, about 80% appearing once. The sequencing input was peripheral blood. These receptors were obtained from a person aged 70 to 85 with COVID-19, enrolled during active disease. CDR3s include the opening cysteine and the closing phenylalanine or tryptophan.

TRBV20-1,CSASFGLAGGSSTDTQYF
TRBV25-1,CASSDPKSRAQEKLFF
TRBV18,CASSPTRGSSPLHF
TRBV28,CASSQQSNQPQHF
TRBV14,CASSQDTSYEQYF
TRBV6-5,CASSFQGGVEQFF
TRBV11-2,CASSLAGTSGNYEQYF
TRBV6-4,CASSRDRDVGELFF
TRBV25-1,CASSEGTAAYNEQFF
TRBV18,CASSPPQGNEKLFF
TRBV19,CASSPAGSGNTIYF
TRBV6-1,CASSATVPGTGVGTDTQYF
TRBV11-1,CASSFTGGKYEQYF
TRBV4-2,CASSQTDTSSGNTIYF
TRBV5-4,CASSRWNRDYEQYF
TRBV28,CASSLSGAGNTIYF
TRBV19,CASSRREGAEAFF
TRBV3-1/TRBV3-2,CASFLLAGGQYNEQFF
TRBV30,CAWTEQGLVQPQHF
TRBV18,CASSPEGMGNSPLHF
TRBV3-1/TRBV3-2,CASSPTGTVYGYTF
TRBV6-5,CASLGQFNEKLFF
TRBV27,CASSPGTFEVNTGELFF
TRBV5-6,CASSSLTFSTGELFF
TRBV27,CASSRDTTSTDTQYF
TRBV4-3,CASSRNPSGGRSYQETQYF
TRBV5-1,CASSRTGGTDTQYF
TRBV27,CASSLVGLGSPLHF
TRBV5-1,CASSWGLAGGNTGELFF
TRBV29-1,CSVFGLQENTIYF
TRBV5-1,CASSGTTGYNEQFF
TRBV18,CASSPTSGTNTGELFF
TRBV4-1,CASSQDWARGSGELFF
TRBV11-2,CASSLLRSINTGELFF
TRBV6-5,CASWPRGGAGGYTF
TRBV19,CASKEQAGANVLTF
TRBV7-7,CASSPAQGPTGELFF
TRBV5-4,CASSLGKLAGGPGEQYF
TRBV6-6,CASSYASALAYEQYF
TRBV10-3,CAIKGGGSSGNTIYF
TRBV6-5,CASSQTSGRTGELFF
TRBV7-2,CASSLSQAGNTIYF
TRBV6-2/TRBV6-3,CASSLTGTEYTGELFF
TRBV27,CASSFFPGDTEAFF
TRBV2,CASSGRGSGKGQPQHF
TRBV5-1,CASSFFVADNEQFF
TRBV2,CASSFEAGGTDKKQFF
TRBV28,CASHRVANEKLFF
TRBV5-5,CASSLMLGPDTQYF
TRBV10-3,CASRLGGSNTGELFF
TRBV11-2,CASSPPGGITQYF
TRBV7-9,CASSSRLEATDTQYF
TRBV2,CASSVAGITEAFF
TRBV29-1,CSVGAGQDYGYTF
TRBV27,CASSLTGGPPDTQYF
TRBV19,CASSTSGSYNSPLHF
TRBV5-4,CASSLVGGGNYGYTF
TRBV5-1,CASSLGGPSGNTIYF
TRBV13,CASSSLTAIQETQYF